Following are 15 T cell receptor beta chains from one sample sequenced in a study of blood T cell repertoires in COVID-19. Assay used: immunoSEQ multiplex PCR; TCRdb lists only in-frame clones, some missing. The sample gives fewer than 450,000 clones, around 90% of which show up once; about 1.2% is in the top ten. The sample comprised PBMCs or T cells enriched from blood (not recorded which). Source of these receptors: a woman under 30 who had recovered from COVID-19.

The chain is built from TRBV3-1 (or the pseudogene TRBV3-2) and TRBJ2-1; TRBD2 matches at 12 bases. V lost 2 bases to trimming and J lost 0 bases; unmatched junction nucleotides: 5. The V gene's germline CDR1 is LGHDT and CDR2 YNNKEL (reference sequence). CDR3 length: 18 residues. The DNA of the CDR3 is TGTGCCAGCAGCCAACACACTAGCGGGGGGCCCTCCTACAATGAGCAGTTCTTC. Amino acids: CASSQHTSGGPSYNEQFF.

The V gene is TRBV11-3, the J gene TRBJ2-5; D gene unclear. This CDR3 has 12 amino acids. CDR1 and CDR2 from the germline V gene are SGHNT and YENEEA. V was clipped by 5 bases and J by 8 bases, with 12 bases between them. The CDR3 is CASSLKRDTQYF. The CDR3 DNA is TGTGCCAGCAGCCTGAAGCGCGATACCCAGTACTTC.

The chain joins TRBV29-1 to TRBJ2-1, with 8 bases lining up with TRBD2. This CDR3 has 16 residues. Germline CDR1 reads SQVTM; CDR2 reads ANQGSEA. V was clipped by 0 bases and J by 6 bases; unmatched bases: 10. As DNA, the CDR3 is TGCAGCGTTGAAGAAGGGGTCGGGGGGGCGGTCAATGAGCAGTTCTTC. Its translation is CSVEEGVGGAVNEQFF.

The rearrangement links TRBV7-2 to TRBJ1-3, with no clear D. The CDR3 loop spans 15 amino acids. The germline gives CDR1 SGHTA, CDR2 FQGNSA. Trimming took off 3 bases at V and 0 bases at J, with 9 bases between the two ends. The CDR3 sequence: CASSFSRTSGNTIYF. DNA of the CDR3: TGTGCCAGCAGCTTTAGCAGAACCTCTGGAAACACCATATATTTT.

This chain links TRBV11-3 with TRBJ2-1; perhaps TRBD2 as D (5 bases). This CDR3 has 13 residues. Trimming stripped 3 bases from V and 5 bases from J, with 8 bases between. Germline V gives CDR1 SGHNT, CDR2 YENEEA. In DNA form, the CDR3 reads TGTGCCAGCAGCTTGCCCGGGGACAATGAGCAGTTCTTC. Translated: CASSLPGDNEQFF.

CDR3 sequence reads: CASSIEGQGPSEQYF. CDR3 coding DNA: TGTGCCAGTAGTATAGAGGGACAGGGGCCGAGCGAGCAGTACTTC. The rearrangement uses TRBV19 and TRBJ2-7; 10 bases line up with TRBD1. This CDR3 has 15 residues. The trim removed 0 bases at V and 6 bases at J, leaving 5 bases unmatched. Looked up from germline, CDR1 is LNHDA and CDR2 is SQIVND (reference sequence).

The chain recombines TRBV30 with TRBJ1-2; 7 nucleotides agree with TRBD1. Germline V gives CDR1 GTSNPN, CDR2 SVGIG (reference sequence). J gave up 7 bases and V 2 bases, and 7 bases lay outside the gene matches. This CDR3 region has 13 residues. CDR3 amino acids: CAWSLQTGSGYTF. In nucleotides, the CDR3 is TGTGCCTGGAGTCTTCAGACAGGGAGTGGCTACACCTTC.

The gene calls are TRBV15 and TRBJ2-5, with D maybe TRBD1 (6 bases). V was shortened by 5 bases and J by 4 bases, with 17 bases between the two germline ends. Looked up from germline, CDR1 is LNHNV and CDR2 is YYDKDF (reference sequence). This CDR3 region has 15 residues. The CDR3 coding sequence is TGTGCCACCAGCCACCCGACTGGACAGACAGAGACCCAGTACTTC. Protein product: CATSHPTGQTETQYF.

The genes are TRBV4-1 and TRBJ1-4; D remains unclear. There are 16 residues in the CDR3. With 1 base removed from V and 7 bases from J, the gap between germline ends came to 16 bases. Looked up from germline, CDR1 is MGHRA and CDR2 is YSYEKL. CDR3 sequence: CASSQGHSQASEKLFF. CDR3 sequence (DNA): TGCGCCAGCAGCCAAGGGCATTCACAAGCTAGTGAAAAACTGTTTTTT.

This rearrangement joins TRBV6-5 to TRBJ1-6, with unresolved D. The germline gives CDR1 MNHEY, CDR2 SVGAGI. This CDR3 contains 15 residues. V lost 5 bases and J 9 bases, leaving 17 bases between the germline ends. The CDR3 is CASSPVVIGGSPLHF. CDR3 nucleotides: TGTGCCAGCAGTCCGGTCGTCATCGGCGGTTCACCCCTCCACTTT.

The gene calls are TRBV11-2 and TRBJ2-3, with a weak D call TRBD2 (5 bases). The CDR3 is made up of 14 amino acids. The V gene lost 5 bases and the J gene lost 1 base, with 10 bases spanning the gap. Per the germline V gene, CDR1 is SGHAT and CDR2 is FQNNGV. CDR3 coding DNA: TGTGCCAGCAGCCCCAGCGGCGGCACAGATACGCAGTATTTT. It encodes CASSPSGGTDTQYF.

The V call is TRBV9, the J call TRBJ1-2, with D tentatively TRBD1 (5 bases). The length of the CDR3 is 15 residues. Germline V gives CDR1 SGDLS, CDR2 YYNGEE. Deletions cut 3 bases from V and 3 bases from J, with 15 bases between. Written as DNA, the CDR3 is TGTGCCAGCAGCGCCCGACAGACGCCCTACTATGGCTACACCTTC. Protein: CASSARQTPYYGYTF. Using reference TRBV9 and TRBJ1-2 for the parts outside the CDR3, the full variable domain is DSGVTQTPKHLITATGQRVTLRCSPRSGDLSVYWYQQSLDQGLQFLIQYYNGEERAKGNILERFSAQQFPDLHSELNLSSLELGDSALYFCASSARQTPYYGYTFGSGTRLTVV.

The chain links TRBV11-2 to TRBJ1-2; the D is unclear. Germline V lookup: CDR1 SGHAT, CDR2 FQNNGV. Between the trimmed V and J ends, which lost 2 bases and 4 bases, there was a span of 20 bases. The CDR3 runs to 17 residues. CDR3 region: CASSLLRRVASPYGYTF. The CDR3 DNA is TGTGCCAGCAGCTTATTACGACGGGTCGCCTCCCCCTATGGCTACACCTTC.

The chain couples TRBV5-1 to TRBJ2-7, with TRBD2 matching over 7 bases. The germline gives CDR1 SGHRS, CDR2 YFSETQ. This CDR3 comprises 12 residues. V dropped 6 bases and J dropped 3; count of bases not matched to a gene: 3. CDR3 bases: TGCGCCAGCAAGGGCGGGGGCTACGAGCAGTACTTC. Encoded protein: CASKGGGYEQYF.

This rearrangement joins TRBV9 to TRBJ1-1, with 9 bases that match TRBD1. The ends lost 5 bases at V and 10 bases at J; junction bases unmatched: 3. CDR3 length: 11 residues. CDR1 is SGDLS, CDR2 YYNGEE, per germline. CDR3 in DNA: TGTGCCAGCAGGGGACAGGGAAGAGCTTTCTTT. Its translation: CASRGQGRAFF.